The TCR beta chain described here comes from a study of T-cell memory formation after mild COVID-19. CDR3 length equals 16 residues. With V trimmed by 6 bases and J by 3 bases, 10 bases remained unmatched. CDR1 is MNHEY, CDR2 SVGAGI, per germline. TCRdb re-called the 5' RACE reads with MiXCR, one entry per CDR3 protein. The table records some 490,000 distinct CDR3 sequences, roughly 20% of them present only once. The chain carries TRBV6-5 and TRBJ2-1; 8 bases are a match to TRBD2. The origin of this receptor is an adult woman who had mild COVID-19 (a few samples of this study predate the infection). Cell type and time point are not known. Sequenced input: PBMCs or a T cell subset sorted from them (not recorded which). The CDR3 region has the DNA TGTGCCAGCAGCGCCGCGGGGGGACCAATCTACAATGAGCAGTTCTTC. Translation gives CASSAAGGPIYNEQFF.